Listed below are T cell receptor beta chains from one sample, sequenced in a study of spatial heterogeneity in lung cancer. TCRdb re-analysed the 5' RACE reads in MiXCR, keeping a single row per CDR3 protein. This table holds almost 7,500 distinct CDR3 sequences, 14% to 15% found once. Sequenced here: lung tumor tissue, sampled at surgery. Receptors were obtained from a female donor with early-stage non-small cell lung cancer. The CDR3 runs from the conserved cysteine through the conserved F or W. Each record gives: V gene, clone size, D gene, J gene, CDR3 protein, CDR3 DNA. The D gene is left open where the match is weak. Some rows mark clone size as missing; the rest say once, few, many or name a class of expanded clone.

V gene: TRBV12-3/TRBV12-4; clone size: many; D gene: -; J gene: TRBJ2-3; CDR3 protein: CASSRGDTQYF; CDR3 DNA: TGTGCCAGCAGTCGGGGAGATACGCAGTATTTT
V gene: TRBV10-3; clone size: medium-sized; D gene: TRBD2; J gene: TRBJ2-5; CDR3 protein: CAIIRGGPREETQYF; CDR3 DNA: TGTGCCATCATCCGCGGGGGGCCGAGAGAAGAGACCCAGTACTTC
V gene: TRBV6-1; clone size: medium-sized; D gene: -; J gene: TRBJ1-2; CDR3 protein: CASRGRGATIYGYTF; CDR3 DNA: TGTGCCAGCAGGGGGAGGGGGGCCACAATCTATGGCTACACCTTC
V gene: TRBV10-3; clone size: many; D gene: TRBD1; J gene: TRBJ2-4; CDR3 protein: CAISEATVTGTKNIQYF; CDR3 DNA: TGTGCCATCAGTGAGGCAACTGTGACAGGGACCAAAAACATTCAGTACTTC
V gene: TRBV20-1; clone size: many; D gene: -; J gene: TRBJ1-1; CDR3 protein: CSAMGQMNTEAFF; CDR3 DNA: TGCAGTGCTATGGGACAAATGAACACTGAAGCTTTCTTT
V gene: TRBV10-2; clone size: medium-sized; D gene: TRBD2; J gene: TRBJ2-5; CDR3 protein: CASSKGGGTQETQYF; CDR3 DNA: TGCGCCAGCAGTAAGGGCGGGGGGACCCAAGAGACCCAGTACTTC
V gene: TRBV5-6; clone size: many; D gene: TRBD2; J gene: TRBJ2-7; CDR3 protein: CASSLGLAGPYEQYF; CDR3 DNA: TGTGCCAGCAGCTTGGGGCTAGCGGGGCCCTACGAGCAGTACTTC
V gene: TRBV20-1; clone size: medium-sized; D gene: TRBD2; J gene: TRBJ2-1; CDR3 protein: CSASFTGGSSSYNEQFF; CDR3 DNA: TGCAGTGCTAGTTTCACGGGGGGGTCTAGCTCCTACAATGAGCAGTTCTTC
V gene: TRBV7-3; clone size: many; D gene: -; J gene: TRBJ2-5; CDR3 protein: CASSFSGAVRETQYF; CDR3 DNA: TGTGCCAGCAGCTTTTCCGGGGCGGTAAGAGAGACCCAGTACTTC
V gene: TRBV7-8; clone size: many; D gene: -; J gene: TRBJ2-1; CDR3 protein: CASSLGYDEQFF; CDR3 DNA: TGTGCCAGCAGCTTAGGGTACGATGAGCAGTTCTTC
V gene: TRBV25-1; clone size: medium-sized; D gene: TRBD1; J gene: TRBJ1-4; CDR3 protein: CASSDGRDRVDEKLFF; CDR3 DNA: TGTGCCAGCAGTGATGGGAGGGACAGGGTGGATGAAAAACTGTTTTTT
V gene: TRBV5-6; clone size: few; D gene: -; J gene: TRBJ2-6; CDR3 protein: CASSQSRYSGANVLTF; CDR3 DNA: TGTGCCAGCAGCCAAAGCCGATACTCTGGGGCCAACGTCCTGACTTTC
V gene: TRBV7-7; clone size: medium-sized; D gene: -; J gene: TRBJ1-1; CDR3 protein: CASSLEKAFF; CDR3 DNA: TGTGCTAGCAGCTTAGAGAAGGCTTTCTTT
V gene: TRBV5-1; clone size: many; D gene: TRBD2; J gene: TRBJ2-3; CDR3 protein: CASSLGTGLAGSTDTQYF; CDR3 DNA: TGCGCCAGCAGCTTGGGAACGGGACTAGCGGGGAGCACAGATACGCAGTATTTT
V gene: TRBV5-5; clone size: many; D gene: -; J gene: TRBJ1-6; CDR3 protein: CASKTGTKNSPLHF; CDR3 DNA: TGTGCCAGCAAGACCGGGACCAAGAATTCACCCCTCCACTTT
V gene: TRBV10-2; clone size: many; D gene: -; J gene: TRBJ1-1; CDR3 protein: CASSSRTANTEAFF; CDR3 DNA: TGCGCCAGCAGTTCTCGGACGGCGAACACTGAAGCTTTCTTT
V gene: TRBV2; clone size: many; D gene: -; J gene: TRBJ2-2; CDR3 protein: CASILGGSTGELFF; CDR3 DNA: TGTGCCAGCATCCTCGGGGGATCGACCGGGGAGCTGTTTTTT
V gene: TRBV20-1; clone size: many; D gene: TRBD2; J gene: TRBJ2-4; CDR3 protein: CSARVHGLAGGPAKNIQYF; CDR3 DNA: TGCAGTGCTAGAGTCCACGGACTAGCGGGGGGCCCGGCCAAAAACATTCAGTACTTC
V gene: TRBV7-9; clone size: many; D gene: -; J gene: TRBJ1-5; CDR3 protein: CASSTEQAGSIQPQHF; CDR3 DNA: TGTGCCAGCAGCACCGAACAGGCAGGGTCTATTCAGCCCCAGCATTTT
V gene: TRBV28; clone size: medium-sized; D gene: -; J gene: TRBJ2-1; CDR3 protein: CASSPRGSRYNEQFF; CDR3 DNA: TGTGCCAGCAGTCCGAGAGGGTCGAGATACAATGAGCAGTTCTTC
V gene: TRBV7-2; clone size: medium-sized; D gene: TRBD2; J gene: TRBJ2-7; CDR3 protein: CASSLGTSGIYEQYF; CDR3 DNA: TGTGCCAGCAGCTTAGGTACTAGCGGGATCTACGAGCAGTACTTC
V gene: TRBV7-2; clone size: medium-sized; D gene: -; J gene: TRBJ2-2; CDR3 protein: CASSAGQNTGELFF; CDR3 DNA: TGTGCCAGCAGCGCGGGACAGAACACCGGGGAGCTGTTTTTT
V gene: TRBV18; clone size: many; D gene: -; J gene: TRBJ2-3; CDR3 protein: CASSLSPEGTDTQYF; CDR3 DNA: TGTGCCAGCTCCCTTTCCCCGGAAGGCACAGATACGCAGTATTTT
V gene: TRBV12-3/TRBV12-4; clone size: many; D gene: -; J gene: TRBJ1-2; CDR3 protein: CASSTGFYGYTF; CDR3 DNA: TGTGCCAGCAGTACAGGGTTCTATGGCTACACCTTC
V gene: TRBV25-1; clone size: -; D gene: TRBD1; J gene: TRBJ1-1; CDR3 protein: CASSVGTETEAFF; CDR3 DNA: TGTGCCAGCAGTGTGGGGACAGAGACTGAAGCTTTCTTT
V gene: TRBV29-1; clone size: medium-sized; D gene: TRBD1; J gene: TRBJ2-1; CDR3 protein: CSVEVTGTGGSEQFF; CDR3 DNA: TGCAGCGTTGAAGTTACCGGGACAGGGGGAAGTGAGCAGTTCTTC
V gene: TRBV29-1; clone size: once; D gene: -; J gene: TRBJ1-2; CDR3 protein: CSVEDPENYGYTF; CDR3 DNA: TGCAGCGTTGAAGATCCTGAAAACTATGGCTACACCTTC
V gene: TRBV6-6; clone size: medium-sized; D gene: TRBD1; J gene: TRBJ1-5; CDR3 protein: CASRTGEWGQPQHF; CDR3 DNA: TGTGCCAGCAGAACAGGGGAATGGGGTCAGCCCCAGCATTTT
V gene: TRBV3-1; clone size: many; D gene: TRBD1; J gene: TRBJ1-2; CDR3 protein: CASSKRTGYGYGYTF; CDR3 DNA: TGTGCCAGCAGCAAAAGGACAGGGTATGGCTATGGCTACACCTTC
V gene: TRBV28; clone size: medium-sized; D gene: -; J gene: TRBJ2-7; CDR3 protein: CASTIPGSSYEQYF; CDR3 DNA: TGTGCCAGCACCATCCCCGGATCCTCCTACGAGCAGTACTTC
V gene: TRBV7-2; clone size: many; D gene: -; J gene: TRBJ2-3; CDR3 protein: CASSLKGSNVPDTQYF; CDR3 DNA: TGTGCCAGCAGCTTAAAAGGGAGTAACGTCCCAGATACGCAGTATTTT
V gene: TRBV7-9; clone size: medium-sized; D gene: -; J gene: TRBJ1-1; CDR3 protein: CASSLTPGQGAFF; CDR3 DNA: TGTGCCAGCAGCTTAACTCCGGGTCAGGGGGCTTTCTTT
V gene: TRBV6-1; clone size: medium-sized; D gene: -; J gene: TRBJ2-2; CDR3 protein: CASSEDRRSPTNTGELFF; CDR3 DNA: TGTGCCAGCAGTGAAGACCGAAGGTCTCCTACGAACACCGGGGAGCTGTTTTTT
V gene: TRBV5-1; clone size: medium-sized; D gene: TRBD1; J gene: TRBJ1-1; CDR3 protein: CASSLGPGQPNTEAFF; CDR3 DNA: TGCGCCAGCAGCTTGGGTCCGGGACAGCCGAACACTGAAGCTTTCTTT
V gene: TRBV20-1; clone size: many; D gene: -; J gene: TRBJ2-7; CDR3 protein: CSARDMGRGLTYEQYF; CDR3 DNA: TGCAGTGCTAGAGATATGGGCAGGGGCTTGACCTACGAGCAGTACTTC
V gene: TRBV4-1; clone size: many; D gene: TRBD2; J gene: TRBJ2-1; CDR3 protein: CASSRGLAGGRANNEQFF; CDR3 DNA: TGCGCCAGCAGCCGAGGACTAGCGGGGGGCCGGGCCAACAATGAGCAGTTCTTC
V gene: TRBV29-1; clone size: medium-sized; D gene: TRBD1; J gene: TRBJ2-7; CDR3 protein: CSATGTGGSDEQYF; CDR3 DNA: TGCAGCGCAACCGGGACAGGGGGTTCCGACGAGCAGTACTTC
V gene: TRBV10-2; clone size: -; D gene: TRBD1; J gene: TRBJ1-5; CDR3 protein: CASSAGTGGPQHF; CDR3 DNA: TGCGCCAGCAGTGCCGGGACAGGAGGGCCCCAGCATTTT
V gene: TRBV28; clone size: many; D gene: -; J gene: TRBJ1-2; CDR3 protein: CASSKGYGYTF; CDR3 DNA: TGTGCCAGCAGCAAGGGGTATGGCTACACCTTC
V gene: TRBV7-2; clone size: -; D gene: TRBD2; J gene: TRBJ2-1; CDR3 protein: CASSLSGTIHNEQFF; CDR3 DNA: TGTGCCAGCAGCTTATCCGGGACTATCCACAATGAGCAGTTCTTC
V gene: TRBV7-6; clone size: many; D gene: TRBD2; J gene: TRBJ2-5; CDR3 protein: CASSLSGEGTQYF; CDR3 DNA: TGTGCCAGCAGCTTATCTGGGGAGGGGACCCAGTACTTC
V gene: TRBV4-1; clone size: many; D gene: TRBD1; J gene: TRBJ2-3; CDR3 protein: CASSLLGQGAGDTQYF; CDR3 DNA: TGCGCCAGCAGCCTCCTGGGACAGGGGGCTGGAGATACGCAGTATTTT
V gene: TRBV30; clone size: many; D gene: -; J gene: TRBJ1-1; CDR3 protein: CAWSVTLGTEAFF; CDR3 DNA: TGTGCCTGGAGTGTAACCTTGGGCACTGAAGCTTTCTTT
V gene: TRBV5-1; clone size: medium-sized; D gene: TRBD1; J gene: TRBJ2-2; CDR3 protein: CASSSGTGLPGELFF; CDR3 DNA: TGCGCCAGCAGCTCCGGGACAGGGCTACCCGGGGAGCTGTTTTTT
V gene: TRBV20-1; clone size: many; D gene: -; J gene: TRBJ1-5; CDR3 protein: CSARKNTPAGSHQPQHF; CDR3 DNA: TGCAGTGCTAGAAAAAATACCCCGGCTGGGAGTCATCAGCCCCAGCATTTT
V gene: TRBV2; clone size: medium-sized; D gene: TRBD2; J gene: TRBJ2-3; CDR3 protein: CASSSTSGEKDTQYF; CDR3 DNA: TGTGCCAGCAGTTCCACTAGCGGGGAAAAAGATACGCAGTATTTT
V gene: TRBV7-2; clone size: many; D gene: -; J gene: TRBJ2-3; CDR3 protein: CASSLVGLLSDTQYF; CDR3 DNA: TGTGCCAGCAGCTTAGTGGGGCTGTTATCAGATACGCAGTATTTT
V gene: TRBV2; clone size: medium-sized; D gene: -; J gene: TRBJ2-1; CDR3 protein: CASRGRDNEQFF; CDR3 DNA: TGTGCCAGCAGAGGCAGGGATAATGAGCAGTTCTTC
V gene: TRBV4-3; clone size: many; D gene: -; J gene: TRBJ2-1; CDR3 protein: CASSPGGNEQFF; CDR3 DNA: TGCGCCAGCAGCCCCGGGGGCAATGAGCAGTTCTTC
V gene: TRBV28; clone size: many; D gene: TRBD1; J gene: TRBJ2-5; CDR3 protein: CASSPSAGGQETQYF; CDR3 DNA: TGTGCCAGCAGCCCCTCGGCAGGGGGTCAAGAGACCCAGTACTTC
V gene: TRBV9; clone size: many; D gene: -; J gene: TRBJ1-2; CDR3 protein: CASSVVQNYGYTF; CDR3 DNA: TGTGCCAGCAGCGTAGTACAGAACTATGGCTACACCTTC
V gene: TRBV29-1; clone size: many; D gene: -; J gene: TRBJ2-5; CDR3 protein: CSVERQYQETQYF; CDR3 DNA: TGCAGCGTTGAGCGACAGTACCAAGAGACCCAGTACTTC
V gene: TRBV20-1; clone size: -; D gene: -; J gene: TRBJ1-5; CDR3 protein: CSARACRVWQPQHF; CDR3 DNA: TGCAGTGCTAGAGCTTGCAGGGTTTGGCAGCCCCAGCATTTT
V gene: TRBV10-1; clone size: many; D gene: -; J gene: TRBJ2-7; CDR3 protein: CASSDGGSLYEQYF; CDR3 DNA: TGCGCCAGCAGTGATGGAGGGTCCCTCTACGAGCAGTACTTC
V gene: TRBV7-9; clone size: many; D gene: TRBD2; J gene: TRBJ2-5; CDR3 protein: CASRPAGGQETQYF; CDR3 DNA: TGTGCCAGCAGGCCAGCGGGGGGACAAGAGACCCAGTACTTC